This TCR beta chain originates from a study of blood T cell repertoires in COVID-19. The CDR3 extends over 13 amino acids. Deletions cut 4 bases from V and 2 bases from J, with 7 bases between. Germline loops: CDR1 SGHRS, CDR2 YFSETQ. Repertoires were generated with immunoSEQ multiplex PCR, while TCRdb's copy carries only in-frame clones and drops some. This table holds some 250,000 clones, about 80% found once. Sequencing input: peripheral blood. This rearrangement joins TRBV5-1 to TRBJ1-3, with D unresolved. This sequence was found in an elderly woman with acute or convalescent COVID-19. Here the CDR3 reads CASSASTGNTIYF. CDR3 nucleotide sequence: TGCGCCAGCAGCGCGTCAACTGGAAACACCATATATTTT.